These T cell receptor beta chains were read from a single sample in a study of CD8 T cells in Susac syndrome. Each CDR3 protein is one row after TCRdb ran MiXCR on the immunoSEQ multiplex PCR reads. The sample contains roughly 250,000 distinct CDR3 sequences, 90% to 97% of which appear only once. Material for sequencing was CD4+ T cells from PBMCs. The source of these receptors is a human donor with Susac syndrome. The CDR3 runs from the conserved cysteine through the conserved F or W. A D gene is named only where the DNA matches it firmly. For some rows the clone size is stated as once, few or many, or as a class when expanded; others skip it.

j_call d_call v_call clone_size cdr3_nt cdr3_aa
TRBJ2-7 - TRBV6-2/TRBV6-3 once TGTGCCAGCAGTGGGAGTTGGTCCTACGAGCAGTACTTC CASSGSWSYEQYF
TRBJ2-7 TRBD1 TRBV20-1 - TGCAGTGCTGGCCGGGACAGGGGGATCGAGCAGTACTTC CSAGRDRGIEQYF
TRBJ1-3 - TRBV20-1 - TGCAGTGCTGAACAGGGAACTGGAAACACCATATATTTT CSAEQGTGNTIYF
TRBJ2-5 - TRBV27 - TGTGCCAGCAGTTTAGTGGCTCGAACTTTGCACTTC CASSLVARTLHF
TRBJ2-6 - TRBV3-1 - TGTGCCAGCAGCCAAAACCCGGTTCGGGCTGGGGCCAACGTCCTGACTTTC CASSQNPVRAGANVLTF
TRBJ1-1 TRBD1 TRBV2 - TGTGCCAGCAGTTCCTCACAGGGGTGGACTGAAGCTTTCTTT CASSSSQGWTEAFF
TRBJ1-1 - TRBV29-1 - TGCAGCGTTGATGTAGGAGTGAACACTGAAGCTTTCTTT CSVDVGVNTEAFF
TRBJ1-2 - TRBV28 - TGTGCCAGCAGTTCCGAAAACTATGGCTACACCTTC CASSSENYGYTF
TRBJ2-3 TRBD2 TRBV4-1 - TGCGCCAGCAGCCAAGCGGGAGGGAGGACCAGCACAGATACGCAGTATTTT CASSQAGGRTSTDTQYF
TRBJ1-2 - TRBV4-1 - TGCGCCAGCAGCCCATACGAAAATCAGGAATACTATGGCTACACCTTC CASSPYENQEYYGYTF
TRBJ2-7 - TRBV6-1 - TGTGCCAGCAGTGAAGGGGGGCAGTACTTC CASSEGGQYF
TRBJ2-1 - TRBV4-1 - TGCGCCAGCAGCCCCCGGGACACCGGCGTTGAGCAGTTCTTC CASSPRDTGVEQFF
TRBJ2-1 - TRBV7-3 - TGTGCCAGCAGCTTGGACATTTGGGGCCACAATGAGCAGTTCTTC CASSLDIWGHNEQFF
TRBJ2-1 TRBD2 TRBV20-1 - TGCAGTGCTAGAGCCCAAGCGGGAGGGTACAATGAGCAGTTCTTC CSARAQAGGYNEQFF
TRBJ1-1 - TRBV7-2 once TGTGCCAGCAGCTTAAGTGGGACCCGACGGGCTTTCTTT CASSLSGTRRAFF
TRBJ2-2 - TRBV12-3/TRBV12-4 once TGTGCCAGCAGCGGAGGATCGAGCACCGGGGAGCTGTTTTTT CASSGGSSTGELFF
TRBJ1-1 - TRBV6-4 - TGTGCCAGCAGGGTCGACAGTAACACTGAAGCTTTCTTT CASRVDSNTEAFF
TRBJ2-7 - TRBV14 once TGTGCCAGCAGCCATGGGTCCTACGAGCAGTACTTC CASSHGSYEQYF
TRBJ2-5 TRBD2 TRBV29-1 once TGCAGCGTTAACCCCGGACTAGGTGAGACCCAGTACTTC CSVNPGLGETQYF
TRBJ2-2 - TRBV27 - TGTGCCAGCAGTTTAAGGGGCCTGAACACCGGGGAGCTGTTTTTT CASSLRGLNTGELFF
TRBJ2-4 TRBD2 TRBV11-2 - TGTGCCAGCAGCTTAGGGGCTAGCGGGAGAAACATTCAGTACTTC CASSLGASGRNIQYF
TRBJ2-1 - TRBV27 - TGTGCCAGCACTTCTTTCCCTCCCCTGCAGGTCGATGAGCAGTTCTTC CASTSFPPLQVDEQFF
TRBJ2-5 - TRBV7-9 - TGTGCCAGCAGCTTAGTCTGGGAAGAGACCCAGTACTTC CASSLVWEETQYF
TRBJ2-1 TRBD2 TRBV29-1 - TGCAGCGTTGGTTCTAGCGGCTCCTACAATGAGCAGTTCTTC CSVGSSGSYNEQFF
TRBJ2-5 TRBD2 TRBV30 - TGTGCCTGGAGCCCTAGGACTAGCGGACATGAGACCCAGTACTTC CAWSPRTSGHETQYF
TRBJ2-7 TRBD1 TRBV15 - TGTGCCACCAGCAGGCGGACAGGGGCGGACGAGCAGTACTTC CATSRRTGADEQYF
TRBJ1-5 - TRBV24-1 - TGTGCCACCACGGACACCACAGATACGCAGCATTTT CATTDTTDTQHF
TRBJ1-2 - TRBV19 - TGTGCCAGTAGTATAGTTCAGAGAAACTATGGCTACACCTTC CASSIVQRNYGYTF
TRBJ2-7 TRBD2 TRBV2 - TGTGCCAGCAGTCGGACTAGCGGCTCCTACGAGCAGTACTTC CASSRTSGSYEQYF
TRBJ2-2 - TRBV4-1 - TGCGCCAGCAGCCAAGATTGGAAGAACACCGGGGAGCTGTTTTTT CASSQDWKNTGELFF
TRBJ1-5 - TRBV15 - TGTGCCACCAGCTCAGCCCGACAGGGCAATCAGCCCCAGCATTTT CATSSARQGNQPQHF
TRBJ2-6 - TRBV7-8 - TGTGCCAGCAGCTTAGTCGTTACAGCCTTCTCTGGGGCCAACGTCCTGACTTTC CASSLVVTAFSGANVLTF
TRBJ2-7 TRBD2 TRBV27 - TGTGCCAGCAGTTTACGGAGCGGGAGAGTGTACTTC CASSLRSGRVYF
TRBJ2-5 TRBD2 TRBV12-3/TRBV12-4 - TGTGCCAGCAGCCAAACTAGCGGAGGGGGCCAAGAGACCCAGTACTTC CASSQTSGGGQETQYF
TRBJ1-1 - TRBV12-3/TRBV12-4 - TGTGCCAGTTCGATTAATCGGGGGTATGAAGCTTTCTTT CASSINRGYEAFF
TRBJ1-1 - TRBV29-1 - TGCAGCGTTGTCGGGCAGGCTGACACTGAAGCTTTCTTT CSVVGQADTEAFF
TRBJ1-3 - TRBV9 - TGTGCCAGCAGCGGAAACACCATATATTTT CASSGNTIYF
TRBJ2-5 - TRBV5-4 - TGTGCCAGCAGCCCTCGGGGTAGCTCATCCCAGTACTTC CASSPRGSSSQYF
TRBJ2-1 - TRBV9 - TGTGCCAGCGGGCTGGGTGCCTGGGACGAGCAGTTCTTC CASGLGAWDEQFF
TRBJ2-1 - TRBV11-2 - TGTGCCAGCAGCGCCATGGGACGACGACAGTTCTTC CASSAMGRRQFF
TRBJ2-6 - TRBV10-3 - TGTGCCATCAGAACTGACTCTGGGGCCAACGTCCTGACTTTC CAIRTDSGANVLTF
TRBJ1-1 TRBD1 TRBV7-9 - TGTGCCAGCAGCTTTGTATCAGGGGGTCTGACTGAAGCTTTCTTT CASSFVSGGLTEAFF
TRBJ1-1 - TRBV30 - TGTGCCTGGAGTGTAGGAGCAGTAAACACTGAAGCTTTCTTT CAWSVGAVNTEAFF
TRBJ2-5 - TRBV6-6 - TGTGCCAGCAGTTACGGCAGGGGAGGCGTTGTTGGCCAAGAGACCCAGTACTTC CASSYGRGGVVGQETQYF
TRBJ1-5 - TRBV29-1 - TGCAGCGTAGCCTGGGACCTGGGAAATCAGCCCCAGCATTTT CSVAWDLGNQPQHF
TRBJ1-5 - TRBV29-1 - TGCAGCGTTCAGATGTCAACAGGGCGAGATCAGCCCCAGCATTTT CSVQMSTGRDQPQHF
TRBJ2-7 - TRBV5-1 - TGCGCCAGCAGTCCATCCACCCCGAACGAGCAGTACTTC CASSPSTPNEQYF
TRBJ1-5 - TRBV12-3/TRBV12-4 - TGTGCCAGCAGAGACCAATATAGCAATCAGCCCCAGCATTTT CASRDQYSNQPQHF
TRBJ2-1 TRBD2 TRBV19 - TGTGCCACCGGACTAGCGGGAGTCAATGAGCAGTTCTTC CATGLAGVNEQFF
TRBJ2-7 - TRBV25-1 - TGTGCCAGCAGTGAAACGTCAATCGTCTCCTACGAGCAGTACTTC CASSETSIVSYEQYF
TRBJ1-5 - TRBV10-3 - TGTGCCACCGGGGCGTCAGGGGCGCTTGGTCAGCCCCAGCATTTT CATGASGALGQPQHF
TRBJ2-5 - TRBV9 few TGTGCCAGCAGCGTAACTGAAGAGACCCAGTACTTC CASSVTEETQYF
TRBJ2-7 - TRBV29-1 - TGCAGCGTTGAATGCTCACAGGTCTCCTACGAGCAGTACTTC CSVECSQVSYEQYF
TRBJ2-2 TRBD2 TRBV5-1 - TGCGCCAGCAGCGCGATGACTAGCGGGATAACCGGGGAGCTGTTTTTT CASSAMTSGITGELFF
TRBJ1-1 TRBD1 TRBV12-3/TRBV12-4 - TGTGCCAGCAGTTGGCGACAGGGGAACACTGAAGCTTTCTTT CASSWRQGNTEAFF
TRBJ1-5 - TRBV20-1 - TGCAGTGCTAGAGGGACGGCCCGCAATCAGCCCCAGCATTTT CSARGTARNQPQHF